This T cell receptor beta chain was sequenced in a study of blood T cell repertoires in COVID-19. As for the study in general: Acute-phase and convalescent COVID-19 samples originated in the United States, Italy and Spain. In each case, the material was cDNA or gDNA derived from T cells, B-cell-depleted T cells, or PBMCs.

Germline V gene data show CDR1 as SGHRS and CDR2 as YFSETQ. This CDR3 has 14 amino acids. V lost 7 bases and J lost 5; bases outside the gene matches: 9. In the original workflow: Cell counts per sample came from amplifying reference gene primers. Some clones are missing from TCRdb's copy, which holds only in-frame ones; the method was immunoSEQ multiplex PCR. V and J calls and clone size are as listed in that table; D and trimming were resolved from the DNA. The profile shows about 300,000 clones, roughly 90% of them singletons. This sequence was found in a man aged 35-49 years with acute or convalescent COVID-19. The V call is TRBV5-1, the J call TRBJ1-1; TRBD1 matches 9 bases. Sequenced input: peripheral blood. This CDR3 reads CASSTGGARTEAFF. The CDR3 bases are TGCGCCAGCTCTACAGGGGGCGCGCGGACTGAAGCTTTCTTT. Drawing the rest from reference TRBV5-1 and TRBJ1-1, the complete variable domain is KAGVTQTPRYLIKTRGQQVTLSCSPISGHRSVSWYQQTPGQGLQFLFEYFSETQRNKGNFPGRFSGRQFSNSRSEMNVSTLELGDSALYLCASSTGGARTEAFFGQGTRLTVV.